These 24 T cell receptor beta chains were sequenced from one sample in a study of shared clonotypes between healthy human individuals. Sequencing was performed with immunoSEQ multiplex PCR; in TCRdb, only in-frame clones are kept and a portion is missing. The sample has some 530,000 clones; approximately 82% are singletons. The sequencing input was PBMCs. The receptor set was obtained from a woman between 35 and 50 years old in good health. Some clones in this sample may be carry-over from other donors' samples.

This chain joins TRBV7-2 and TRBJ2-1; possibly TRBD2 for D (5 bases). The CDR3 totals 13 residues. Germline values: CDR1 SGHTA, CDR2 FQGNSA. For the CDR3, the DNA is TGTGTGAGCGGCAAGAGCTCCTACAATGAGCAGTTCTTC. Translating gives CVSGKSSYNEQFF. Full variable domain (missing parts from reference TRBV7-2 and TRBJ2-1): GAGVSQSPSNKVTEKGKDVELRCDPISGHTALYWYRQSLGQGLEFLIYFQGNSAPDKSGLPSDRFSAERTGGSVSTLTIQRTQQEDSAVYLCVSGKSSYNEQFFGPGTRLTVL.

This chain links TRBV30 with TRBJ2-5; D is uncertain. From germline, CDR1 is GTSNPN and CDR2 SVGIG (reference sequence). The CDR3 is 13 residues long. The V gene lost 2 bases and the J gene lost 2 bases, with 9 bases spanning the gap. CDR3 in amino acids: CAWSLGVQETQYF. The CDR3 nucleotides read TGTGCCTGGAGTCTTGGAGTACAAGAGACCCAGTACTTC.

This CDR3 is CASSQARSNEQFF. In DNA, the CDR3 is TGCGCCAGCAGCCAAGCAAGGTCGAATGAGCAGTTCTTC. V gene TRBV4-3 combines with J gene TRBJ2-1; D is undetermined. The CDR3 extends over 13 amino acids. CDR1 is LGHNA and CDR2 is YSLEER in the germline V gene. V gave up 1 base and J gave up 7 bases, with 8 bases separating them.

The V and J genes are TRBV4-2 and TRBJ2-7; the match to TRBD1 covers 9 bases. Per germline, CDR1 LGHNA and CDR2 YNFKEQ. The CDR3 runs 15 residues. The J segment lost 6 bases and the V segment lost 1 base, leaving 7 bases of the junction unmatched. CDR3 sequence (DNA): TGTGCCAGCAGCCAAGGGGACAGGGAGTTGAGCGAGCAGTACTTC. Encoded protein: CASSQGDRELSEQYF.

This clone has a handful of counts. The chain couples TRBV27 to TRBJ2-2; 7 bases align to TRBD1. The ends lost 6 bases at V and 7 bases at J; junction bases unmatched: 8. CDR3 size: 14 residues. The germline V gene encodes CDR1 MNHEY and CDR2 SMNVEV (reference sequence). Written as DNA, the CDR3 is TGTGCCAGCAGGTTGACAGGGTGGGACGGGGAGCTGTTTTTT. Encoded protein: CASRLTGWDGELFF.

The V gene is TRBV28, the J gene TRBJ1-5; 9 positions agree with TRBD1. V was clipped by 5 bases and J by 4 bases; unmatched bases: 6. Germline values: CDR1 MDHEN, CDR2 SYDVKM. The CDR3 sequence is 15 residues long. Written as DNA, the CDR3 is TGTGCCAGCAGTACCCCCGGACAGGGGAATCAGCCCCAGCATTTT. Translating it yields CASSTPGQGNQPQHF.

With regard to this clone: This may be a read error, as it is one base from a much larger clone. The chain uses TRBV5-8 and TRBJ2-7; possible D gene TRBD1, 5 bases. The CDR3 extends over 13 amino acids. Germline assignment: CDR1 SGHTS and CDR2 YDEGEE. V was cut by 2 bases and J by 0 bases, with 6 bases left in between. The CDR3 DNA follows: TGTGCCAGCAGCTTCCAGGGCTCCTACGAGCAGTACTTC. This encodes CASSFQGSYEQYF.

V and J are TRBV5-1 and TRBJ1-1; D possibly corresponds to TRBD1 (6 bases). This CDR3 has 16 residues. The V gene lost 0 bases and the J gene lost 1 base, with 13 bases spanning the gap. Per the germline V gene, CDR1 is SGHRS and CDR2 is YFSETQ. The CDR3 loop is CASSLEGPQGNTEAFF. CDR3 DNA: TGCGCCAGCAGCTTGGAGGGCCCACAGGGGAACACTGAAGCTTTCTTT.

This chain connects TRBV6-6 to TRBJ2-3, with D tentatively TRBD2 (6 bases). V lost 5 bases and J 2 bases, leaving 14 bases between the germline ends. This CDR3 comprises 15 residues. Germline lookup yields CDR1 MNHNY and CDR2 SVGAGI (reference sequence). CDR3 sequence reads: CASSSSGEPTDTQYF. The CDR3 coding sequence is TGTGCCAGCAGTAGTAGCGGAGAACCCACAGATACGCAGTATTTT.

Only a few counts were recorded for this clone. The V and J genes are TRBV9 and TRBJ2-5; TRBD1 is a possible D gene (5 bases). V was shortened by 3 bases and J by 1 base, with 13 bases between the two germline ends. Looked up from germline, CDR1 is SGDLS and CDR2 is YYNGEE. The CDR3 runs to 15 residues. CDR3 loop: CASSGDQGFQETQYF. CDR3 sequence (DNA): TGTGCCAGCAGCGGTGACCAGGGATTCCAAGAGACCCAGTACTTC.

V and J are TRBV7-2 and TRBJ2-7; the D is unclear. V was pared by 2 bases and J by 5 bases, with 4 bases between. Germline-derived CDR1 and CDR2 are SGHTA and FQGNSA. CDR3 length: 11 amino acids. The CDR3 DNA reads TGTGCCAGCAGCTTATTCCACGAGCAGTACTTC. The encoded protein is CASSLFHEQYF.

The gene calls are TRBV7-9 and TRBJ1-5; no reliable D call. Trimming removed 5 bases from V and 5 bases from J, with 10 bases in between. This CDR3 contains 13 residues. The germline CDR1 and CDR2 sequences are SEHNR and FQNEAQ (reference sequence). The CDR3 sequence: CASSPDGDQPQHF. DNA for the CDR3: TGTGCCAGCAGCCCGGACGGGGATCAGCCCCAGCATTTT.

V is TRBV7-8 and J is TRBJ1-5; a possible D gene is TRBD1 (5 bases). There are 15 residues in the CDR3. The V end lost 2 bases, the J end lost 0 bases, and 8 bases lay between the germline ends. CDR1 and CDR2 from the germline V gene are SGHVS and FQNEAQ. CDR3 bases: TGTGCCAGCAGCTTAAGGACATATAGCAATCAGCCCCAGCATTTT. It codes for CASSLRTYSNQPQHF.

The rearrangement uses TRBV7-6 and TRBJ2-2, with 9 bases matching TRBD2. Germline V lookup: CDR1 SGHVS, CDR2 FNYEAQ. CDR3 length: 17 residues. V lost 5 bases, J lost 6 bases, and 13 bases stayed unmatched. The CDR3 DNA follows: TGTGCCAGCAGCCCCGCGCTAGCGGCGGGAGGGCCCGGGGAGCTGTTTTTT. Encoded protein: CASSPALAAGGPGELFF.

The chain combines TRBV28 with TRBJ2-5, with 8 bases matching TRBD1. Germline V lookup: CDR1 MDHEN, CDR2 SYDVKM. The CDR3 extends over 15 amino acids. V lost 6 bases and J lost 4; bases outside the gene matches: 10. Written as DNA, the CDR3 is TGTGCCAGCAGCCAACCGGGCAGGGGGCGAGAGACCCAGTACTTC. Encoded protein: CASSQPGRGRETQYF.

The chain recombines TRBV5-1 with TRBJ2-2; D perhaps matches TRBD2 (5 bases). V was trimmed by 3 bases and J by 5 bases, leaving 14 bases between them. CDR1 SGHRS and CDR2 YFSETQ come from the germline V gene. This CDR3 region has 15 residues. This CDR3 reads CASSYTGSGTGELFF. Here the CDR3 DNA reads TGCGCCAGCAGCTATACCGGCTCGGGGACCGGGGAGCTGTTTTTT. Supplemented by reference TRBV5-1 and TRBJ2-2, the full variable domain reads KAGVTQTPRYLIKTRGQQVTLSCSPISGHRSVSWYQQTPGQGLQFLFEYFSETQRNKGNFPGRFSGRQFSNSRSEMNVSTLELGDSALYLCASSYTGSGTGELFFGEGSRLTVL.

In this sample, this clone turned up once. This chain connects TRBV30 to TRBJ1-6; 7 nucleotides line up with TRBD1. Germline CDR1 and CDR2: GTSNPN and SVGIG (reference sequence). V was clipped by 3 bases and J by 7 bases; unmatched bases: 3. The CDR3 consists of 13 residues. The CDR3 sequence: CAWSPTGNSPLHF. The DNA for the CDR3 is TGTGCCTGGAGCCCGACAGGGAATTCACCCCTCCACTTT.

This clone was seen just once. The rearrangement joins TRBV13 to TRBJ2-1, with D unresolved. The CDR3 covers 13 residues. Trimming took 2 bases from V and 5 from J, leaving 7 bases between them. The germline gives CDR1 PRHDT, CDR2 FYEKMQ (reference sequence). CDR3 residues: CASSLQGNNEQFF. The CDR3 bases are TGTGCCAGCAGCTTACAAGGAAACAATGAGCAGTTCTTC.

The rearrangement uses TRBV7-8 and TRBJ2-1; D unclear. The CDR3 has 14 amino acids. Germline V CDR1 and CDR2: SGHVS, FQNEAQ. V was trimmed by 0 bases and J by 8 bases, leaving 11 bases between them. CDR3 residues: CASSLANRWDEQFF. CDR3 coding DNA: TGTGCCAGCAGCTTAGCCAACCGGTGGGATGAGCAGTTCTTC.

The CDR3 protein is CASNPGYSGNTIYF. DNA for the CDR3: TGTGCCAGCAATCCAGGCTACTCTGGAAACACCATATATTTT. The J gene is TRBJ1-3, the V gene TRBV6-1; D is uncertain. With 7 bases removed from V and 0 bases from J, the gap between germline ends came to 10 bases. The CDR3 has 14 amino acids. Germline V gives CDR1 MNHNS, CDR2 SASEGT.

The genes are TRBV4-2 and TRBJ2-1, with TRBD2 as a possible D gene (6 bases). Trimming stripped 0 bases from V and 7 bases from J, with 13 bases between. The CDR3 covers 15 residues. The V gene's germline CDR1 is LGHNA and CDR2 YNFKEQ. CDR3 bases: TGTGCCAGCAGCCAAGATACGGGAGAGGCTAATGAGCAGTTCTTC. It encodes CASSQDTGEANEQFF.

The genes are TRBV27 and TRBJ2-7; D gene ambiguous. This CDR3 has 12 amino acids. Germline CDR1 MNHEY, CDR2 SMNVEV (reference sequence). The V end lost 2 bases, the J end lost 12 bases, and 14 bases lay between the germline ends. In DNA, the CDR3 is TGTGCCAGCAGTTTACCCGACTCCTTACCGTACTTC. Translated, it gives CASSLPDSLPYF.

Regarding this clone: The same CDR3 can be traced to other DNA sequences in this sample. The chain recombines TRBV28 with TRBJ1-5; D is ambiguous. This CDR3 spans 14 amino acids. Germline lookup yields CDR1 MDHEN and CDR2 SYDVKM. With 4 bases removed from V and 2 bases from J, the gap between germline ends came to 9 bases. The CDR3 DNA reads TGTGCCAGCAGTTCCCCGACGGGCAATCAGCCCCAGCATTTT. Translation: CASSSPTGNQPQHF.

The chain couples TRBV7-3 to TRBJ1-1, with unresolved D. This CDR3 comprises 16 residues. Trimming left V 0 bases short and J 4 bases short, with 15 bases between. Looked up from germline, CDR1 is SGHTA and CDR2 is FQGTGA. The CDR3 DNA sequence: TGTGCCAGCAGCTTAACATCCGAGACAACCTTCACTGAAGCTTTCTTT. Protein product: CASSLTSETTFTEAFF.